Following are 29 T cell receptor beta chains from one sample sequenced in a study of T cell repertoires and Cas9 in healthy adults. The method was immunoSEQ multiplex PCR; TCRdb's version includes in-frame clones alone and lacks a portion of them. The table records 20,000 to 25,000 clones, roughly 90% of them present only once. Sequencing used CD4+ effector T cells (CD127+, CD25-, CD137-, CD154-) from PBMCs; culture status not recorded. The receptor source for this set is a human donor in good health.

This rearrangement joins TRBV5-1 to TRBJ2-4; D remains unclear. Germline V gives CDR1 SGHRS, CDR2 YFSETQ. This CDR3 spans 13 amino acids. Trimming removed 3 bases from V and 2 bases from J, with 6 bases in between. The CDR3 reads CASSSATKNIQYF. CDR3 bases: TGCGCCAGCAGCTCAGCGACCAAAAACATTCAGTACTTC.

This clone was detected only once. The chain joins TRBV10-3 to TRBJ1-1; D uncertain. This CDR3 comprises 14 residues. Trimming took off 3 bases at V and 0 bases at J, with 8 bases between the two ends. Germline V gene lookup returns CDR1 ENHRY and CDR2 SYGVKD. The CDR3 here is CAISEKGVNTEAFF. The CDR3, as DNA: TGTGCCATCAGTGAAAAGGGAGTGAACACTGAAGCTTTCTTT.

This chain uses TRBV7-2 with TRBJ1-3; D ambiguous. This CDR3 comprises 14 residues. Trimming removed 3 bases from V and 1 base from J, with 7 bases in between. CDR1 is SGHTA, CDR2 FQGNSA, per germline. CDR3 in DNA: TGTGCCAGCAGCTTTGGGCTTTCTGGAAACACCATATATTTT. Translated: CASSFGLSGNTIYF.

The V and J genes are TRBV28 and TRBJ2-4; unclear D gene. Per the germline V gene, CDR1 is MDHEN and CDR2 is SYDVKM. The CDR3 is made up of 13 amino acids. Trimming removed 6 bases from V and 6 bases from J, with 12 bases in between. The CDR3 region is CASREWSGNIQYF. Here the CDR3 DNA reads TGTGCCAGCAGAGAGTGGAGTGGAAACATTCAGTACTTC.

The chain is built from TRBV10-3 and TRBJ2-3; possible D gene TRBD1, 6 bases. Trimming left V 7 bases short and J 3 bases short, with 11 bases between. The V gene's germline CDR1 is ENHRY and CDR2 SYGVKD. This CDR3 has 13 residues. As DNA, the CDR3 is TGTGCCATCAACCCAGGGGTTACAGATACGCAGTATTTT. Translating it yields CAINPGVTDTQYF.

This clone was found once. V gene TRBV18 combines with J gene TRBJ2-1; 8 nucleotides align to TRBD2. Germline V gene data show CDR1 as KGHSH and CDR2 as LQKENI. This CDR3 spans 16 amino acids. V lost 5 bases, J lost 2 bases, and 8 bases stayed unmatched. The CDR3: CASSYSGAQAYNEQFF. CDR3 nucleotides: TGTGCCAGCTCATATAGCGGGGCACAAGCCTACAATGAGCAGTTCTTC.

The chain is built from TRBV9 and TRBJ2-3; D ambiguous. The CDR3 loop spans 15 amino acids. Deletions cut 4 bases from V and 2 bases from J, with 14 bases between. Germline V gene lookup returns CDR1 SGDLS and CDR2 YYNGEE. In DNA, the CDR3 is TGTGCCAGCAGCACCTACGAAAGGGCCACAGATACGCAGTATTTT. It codes for CASSTYERATDTQYF.

The V gene is TRBV5-6, the J gene TRBJ1-5, with unresolved D. Trimming pared 2 bases from V and 0 bases from J, leaving 12 bases between. The CDR3 totals 16 residues. CDR1 and CDR2 (germline): SGHDT, YYEEEE. CDR3 DNA sequence: TGTGCCAGCAGCTTCTCGGCTGGTTATAGCAATCAGCCCCAGCATTTT. Translated: CASSFSAGYSNQPQHF.

This clone was seen once. The V gene is TRBV12-5, the J gene TRBJ2-5, with TRBD1 identical over 9 bases. The V and J ends lost 1 base and 4 bases, in that order; junction bases with no gene match: 4. From germline, CDR1 is LGHNT and CDR2 FRNRAP. The CDR3 runs to 15 residues. CDR3 DNA sequence: TGTGCTAGTGGTTTGGGGACAGGGGTTTTAGAGACCCAGTACTTC. Encoded protein: CASGLGTGVLETQYF.

This rearrangement joins TRBV13 to TRBJ1-1; D possibly corresponds to TRBD1 (5 bases). Trimming took 4 bases from V and 1 from J, leaving 16 bases between them. CDR1 is PRHDT and CDR2 is FYEKMQ in the germline V gene (reference sequence). The CDR3 spans 16 residues. For the CDR3, the DNA is TGTGCCAGCAGCTCGCCCGGGACCGACTGGAACACTGAAGCTTTCTTT. This translates into CASSSPGTDWNTEAFF.

The chain is built from TRBV5-1 and TRBJ2-3; 11 nucleotides agree with TRBD2. The junction had 9 bases not matched to a gene; V was cut back by 1 base and J by 5 bases. Germline values: CDR1 SGHRS, CDR2 YFSETQ. The CDR3 spans 17 residues. The chain's CDR3 is CASSLWYLLAGEDTQYF. The CDR3 coding sequence is TGCGCCAGCAGCTTGTGGTACCTACTAGCGGGAGAAGATACGCAGTATTTT.

This chain joins TRBV11-3 and TRBJ2-5; 7 bases align to TRBD1. The CDR3 is 14 amino acids. The germline CDR1 and CDR2 sequences are SGHNT and YENEEA. Germline trimming cut 5 bases from V and 2 bases from J; bases unmatched to any gene: 5. CDR3 nucleotides: TGTGCCAGCAGCAAGGACAGGTATCAAGAGACCCAGTACTTC. Amino acid sequence: CASSKDRYQETQYF.

The rearrangement uses TRBV4-3 and TRBJ2-7; TRBD2 agrees at 9 bases. J was trimmed by 0 bases and V by 0 bases; bases with no gene match: 3. Germline CDR1 and CDR2: LGHNA and YSLEER. CDR3 length equals 16 residues. CDR3 protein: CASSQDISGGSYEQYV. CDR3 DNA sequence: TGCGCCAGCAGCCAAGATATTAGCGGGGGCTCCTACGAGCAGTACGTC.

In the case of this clone: At the DNA level, this CDR3 is encoded by other sequences in the same sample as well. For the CDR3, the DNA is TGTGCCAGCAGCGCCCTCGGGATAGTCCGTGATAATGAAAAACTGTTTTTT. This codes for CASSALGIVRDNEKLFF. This chain links TRBV5-6 with TRBJ1-4; D call uncertain. V lost 4 bases and J lost 4, with 20 bases in between. The CDR3 is 17 residues long. Germline V CDR1 and CDR2: SGHDT, YYEEEE.

The V and J genes are TRBV29-1 and TRBJ1-1; a possible D gene is TRBD1 (5 bases). The V and J ends lost 4 bases and 0 bases respectively, with 9 bases between them. The CDR3 is made up of 13 amino acids. CDR1 is SQVTM, CDR2 ANQGSEA, per germline. This CDR3 reads CSVAGRMNTEAFF. DNA of the CDR3: TGCAGCGTTGCGGGGCGAATGAACACTGAAGCTTTCTTT.

This clone was picked up one time. The chain has TRBV9 and TRBJ2-5; TRBD1 matches at 12 bases. V gave up 0 bases and J gave up 4 bases; unmatched junction bases: 4. CDR1 and CDR2 (germline): SGDLS, YYNGEE. The CDR3 is 16 residues long. CDR3 DNA: TGTGCCAGCAGCGTAGGAGGGACAGGGGGCCTAGAGACCCAGTACTTC. Translation: CASSVGGTGGLETQYF. Full variable domain (remainder filled in from reference TRBV9 and TRBJ2-5): DSGVTQTPKHLITATGQRVTLRCSPRSGDLSVYWYQQSLDQGLQFLIQYYNGEERAKGNILERFSAQQFPDLHSELNLSSLELGDSALYFCASSVGGTGGLETQYFGPGTRLLVL.

This chain links TRBV7-9 with TRBJ1-2, with D possibly being TRBD1 (5 bases). Trimming removed 0 bases at V and 4 bases at J, with 9 bases between. In germline, CDR1 is SEHNR, CDR2 FQNEAQ (reference sequence). The CDR3 loop spans 14 amino acids. The CDR3, as DNA: TGTGCCAGCAGCTTAGCTGGGGGGGTCTATGGCTACACCTTC. This translates into CASSLAGGVYGYTF.

The chain uses TRBV7-2 and TRBJ2-7; D remains ambiguous. The germline V gene has CDR1 SGHTA and CDR2 FQGNSA. The CDR3 is 16 amino acids. Trimming removed 7 bases at V and 0 bases at J, with 19 bases between. The CDR3 coding sequence is TGTGCCAGCAACCTCGCACCAAACCCTGGCTCCTACGAGCAGTACTTC. Translating it yields CASNLAPNPGSYEQYF. The variable domain in full, completed from reference TRBV7-2 and TRBJ2-7, reads GAGVSQSPSNKVTEKGKDVELRCDPISGHTALYWYRQSLGQGLEFLIYFQGNSAPDKSGLPSDRFSAERTGGSVSTLTIQRTQQEDSAVYLCASNLAPNPGSYEQYFGPGTRLTVT.

V and J are TRBV9 and TRBJ1-5; D is undetermined. The germline V and J ends were trimmed by 0 bases and 1 base, with 5 bases remaining between them. This CDR3 contains 14 residues. The germline gives CDR1 SGDLS, CDR2 YYNGEE. The CDR3 DNA is TGTGCCAGCAGCGTAGGCTCGAGCAATCAGCCCCAGCATTTT. Its protein product is CASSVGSSNQPQHF.

The chain links TRBV9 to TRBJ2-3; D not certain. From germline, CDR1 is SGDLS and CDR2 YYNGEE. The CDR3 length is 15 residues. V was trimmed by 0 bases and J by 6 bases, leaving 14 bases between them. Here the CDR3 reads CASSVGPLVGDTQYF. The CDR3 coding sequence is TGTGCCAGCAGCGTAGGGCCCCTGGTGGGGGATACGCAGTATTTT.

This sequence joins TRBV6-6 and TRBJ1-1; no clear D. Germline V gene lookup returns CDR1 MNHNY and CDR2 SVGAGI (reference sequence). The CDR3 is made up of 11 amino acids. Trimming removed 6 bases from V and 10 bases from J, with 12 bases in between. DNA for the CDR3: TGTGCCAGCAGCCACTTCCCTGGAGCTTTCTTT. As protein: CASSHFPGAFF.

The CDR3 region is CASGGQAASGYTF. The CDR3 DNA reads as TGTGCCAGCGGAGGACAGGCTGCCTCGGGCTACACCTTC. The chain couples TRBV6-1 to TRBJ1-2, with 7 bases aligning to TRBD1. CDR1 and CDR2 from the germline V gene are MNHNS and SASEGT. The CDR3 contains 13 residues. V dropped 8 bases and J dropped 8; count of bases not matched to a gene: 11.

This clone was seen once. This chain joins TRBV11-3 and TRBJ2-1; D could derive from TRBD1 or TRBD2 (6 bases each). CDR1 is SGHNT and CDR2 is YENEEA in the germline V gene. There are 14 residues in the CDR3. V gave up 3 bases and J gave up 6 bases, with 12 bases separating them. CDR3 loop: CASSFRGSGNEQFF. CDR3 nucleotides: TGTGCCAGCAGCTTCAGGGGTAGCGGCAATGAGCAGTTCTTC.

The rearrangement joins TRBV15 to TRBJ2-7, with a weak D call TRBD1 (5 bases). The V gene's germline CDR1 is LNHNV and CDR2 YYDKDF (reference sequence). The CDR3 has 14 residues. The V gene lost 1 base and the J gene lost 2 bases, with 9 bases spanning the gap. The CDR3 coding sequence is TGTGCCACCAGCAGAGTCAAGGGGCCCTACGAGCAGTACTTC. The encoded protein is CATSRVKGPYEQYF.

The rearrangement uses TRBV2 and TRBJ2-6, with unresolved D. Per germline, CDR1 SNHLY and CDR2 FYNNEI. The CDR3 consists of 16 residues. V was trimmed by 6 bases and J by 0 bases, leaving 12 bases between them. This chain's CDR3 is CASRLTALSGANVLTF. Written as DNA, the CDR3 is TGTGCCAGCAGGTTGACGGCGCTCTCTGGGGCCAACGTCCTGACTTTC.

The rearrangement uses TRBV4-1 and TRBJ2-1; the D is unclear. V lost 0 bases and J lost 0, with 9 bases in between. Germline V CDR1 and CDR2: MGHRA, YSYEKL. This CDR3 is built from 16 residues. The CDR3 coding sequence is TGCGCCAGCAGCCAAGACCCTAAGAGCTCCTACAATGAGCAGTTCTTC. It translates to CASSQDPKSSYNEQFF.

This chain joins TRBV18 and TRBJ1-2; 7 bases map to TRBD1. The V and J ends lost 4 bases and 0 bases, in that order; junction bases with no gene match: 5. This CDR3 spans 15 amino acids. Germline loops: CDR1 KGHSH, CDR2 LQKENI. CDR3 region: CASSQRTGANYGYTF. The CDR3 nucleotides read TGTGCCAGCTCACAGAGGACAGGAGCTAACTATGGCTACACCTTC.

This rearrangement joins TRBV7-8 to TRBJ1-2; no reliable D call. The CDR3 loop spans 14 amino acids. The germline CDR1 and CDR2 sequences are SGHVS and FQNEAQ. V gave up 1 base and J gave up 0 bases, with 6 bases separating them. CDR3 sequence reads: CASSLEEANYGYTF. The CDR3 DNA sequence: TGTGCCAGCAGCTTAGAGGAAGCTAACTATGGCTACACCTTC.

This sequence joins TRBV7-2 and TRBJ2-1; 14 bases match TRBD2. CDR3 size: 15 residues. With V trimmed by 5 bases and J by 7 bases, 4 bases remained unmatched. Per the germline V gene, CDR1 is SGHTA and CDR2 is FQGNSA. CDR3 nucleotides: TGTGCCAGCAGCAACCGACTAGCGGGAGGGAATGAGCAGTTCTTC. It translates to CASSNRLAGGNEQFF.